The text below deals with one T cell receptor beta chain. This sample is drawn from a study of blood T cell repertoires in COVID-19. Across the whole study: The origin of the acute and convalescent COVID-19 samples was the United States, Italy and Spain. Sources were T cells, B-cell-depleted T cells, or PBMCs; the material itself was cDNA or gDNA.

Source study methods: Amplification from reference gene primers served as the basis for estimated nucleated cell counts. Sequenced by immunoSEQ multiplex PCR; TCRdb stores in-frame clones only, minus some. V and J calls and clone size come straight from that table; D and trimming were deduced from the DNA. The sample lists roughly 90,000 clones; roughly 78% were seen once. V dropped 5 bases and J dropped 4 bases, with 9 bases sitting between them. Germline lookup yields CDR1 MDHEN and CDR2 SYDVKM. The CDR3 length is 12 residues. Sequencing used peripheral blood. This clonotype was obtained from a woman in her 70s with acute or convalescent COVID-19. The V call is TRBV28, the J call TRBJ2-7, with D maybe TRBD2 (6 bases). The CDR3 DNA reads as TGTGCCAGCAGTAGACTAGTATACGAGCAGTACTTC. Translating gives CASSRLVYEQYF. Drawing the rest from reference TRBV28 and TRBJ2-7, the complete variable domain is DVKVTQSSRYLVKRTGEKVFLECVQDMDHENMFWYRQDPGLGLRLIYFSYDVKMKEKGDIPEGYSVSREKKERFSLILESASTNQTSMYLCASSRLVYEQYFGPGTRLTVT.